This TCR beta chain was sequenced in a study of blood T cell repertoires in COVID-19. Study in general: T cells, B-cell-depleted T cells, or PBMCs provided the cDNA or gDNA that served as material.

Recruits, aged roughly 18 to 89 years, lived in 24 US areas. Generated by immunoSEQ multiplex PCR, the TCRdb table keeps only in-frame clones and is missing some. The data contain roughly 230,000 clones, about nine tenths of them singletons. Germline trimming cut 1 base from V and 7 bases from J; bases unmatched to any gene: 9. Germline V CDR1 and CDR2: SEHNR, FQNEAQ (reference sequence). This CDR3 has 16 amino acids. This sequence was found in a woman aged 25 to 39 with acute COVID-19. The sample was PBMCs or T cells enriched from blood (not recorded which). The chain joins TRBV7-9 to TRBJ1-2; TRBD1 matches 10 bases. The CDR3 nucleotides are TGTGCCAGCAGCTTAGTGGTGACAGGGGGCGCGGGTGGCTACACCTTC. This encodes CASSLVVTGGAGGYTF.